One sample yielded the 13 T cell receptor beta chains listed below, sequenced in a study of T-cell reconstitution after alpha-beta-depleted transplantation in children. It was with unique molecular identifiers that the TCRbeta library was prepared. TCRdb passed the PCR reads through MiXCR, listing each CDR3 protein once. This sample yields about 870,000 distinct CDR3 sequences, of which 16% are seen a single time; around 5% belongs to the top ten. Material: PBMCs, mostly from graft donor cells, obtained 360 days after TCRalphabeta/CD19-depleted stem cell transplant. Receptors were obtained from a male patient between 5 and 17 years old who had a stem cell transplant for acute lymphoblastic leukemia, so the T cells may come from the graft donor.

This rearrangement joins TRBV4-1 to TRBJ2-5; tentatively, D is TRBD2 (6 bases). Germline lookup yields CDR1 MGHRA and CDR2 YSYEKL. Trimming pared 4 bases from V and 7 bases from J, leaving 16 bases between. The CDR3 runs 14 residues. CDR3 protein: CASSLARGSATQYF. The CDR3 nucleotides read TGCGCCAGCAGCCTCGCGCGGGGCTCCGCGACCCAGTACTTC.

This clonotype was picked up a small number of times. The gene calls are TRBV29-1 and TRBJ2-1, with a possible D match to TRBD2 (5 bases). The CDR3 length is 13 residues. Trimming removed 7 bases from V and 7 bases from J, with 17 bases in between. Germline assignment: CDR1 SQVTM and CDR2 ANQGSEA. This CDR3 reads CSATDGVINEQFF. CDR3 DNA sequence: TGCAGCGCCACGGACGGGGTAATTAATGAGCAGTTCTTC.

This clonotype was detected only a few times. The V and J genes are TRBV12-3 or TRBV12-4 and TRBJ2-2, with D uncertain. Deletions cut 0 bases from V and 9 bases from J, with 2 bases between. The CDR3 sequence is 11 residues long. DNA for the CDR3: TGTGCCAGCAGTTTAGCAAGGGAGCTGTTTTTT. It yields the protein CASSLARELFF.

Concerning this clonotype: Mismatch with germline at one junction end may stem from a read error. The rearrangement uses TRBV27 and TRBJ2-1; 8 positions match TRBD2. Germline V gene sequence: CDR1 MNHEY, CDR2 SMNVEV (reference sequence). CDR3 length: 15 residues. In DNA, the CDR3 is TGTGCCACCAGTACGGCGGGAGGACGCTACAATGAGCAGTTCTTC. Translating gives CATSTAGGRYNEQFF.

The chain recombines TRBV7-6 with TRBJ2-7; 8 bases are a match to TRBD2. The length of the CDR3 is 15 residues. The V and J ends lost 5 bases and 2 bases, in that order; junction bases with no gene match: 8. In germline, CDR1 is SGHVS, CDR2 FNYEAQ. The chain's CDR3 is CASSSLGGLAYEQYF. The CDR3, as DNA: TGTGCCAGCAGCAGCTTAGGGGGACTAGCCTACGAGCAGTACTTC.

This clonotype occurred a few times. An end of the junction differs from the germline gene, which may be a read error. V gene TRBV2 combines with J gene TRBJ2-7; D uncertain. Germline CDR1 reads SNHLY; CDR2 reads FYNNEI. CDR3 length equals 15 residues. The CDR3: CASSEVRTASYEQYF. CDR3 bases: TGTGCCAGCAGTGAAGTTAGGACGGCATCCTACGAGCAGTATTTC.

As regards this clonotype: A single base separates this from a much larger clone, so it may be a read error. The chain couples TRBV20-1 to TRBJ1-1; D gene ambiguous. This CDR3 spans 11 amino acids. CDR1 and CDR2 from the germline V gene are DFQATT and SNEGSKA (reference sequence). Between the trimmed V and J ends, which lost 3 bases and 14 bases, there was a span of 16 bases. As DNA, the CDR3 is TGCAGTGCTAGCCCAGACCTCAATATGTTCTTT. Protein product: CSASPDLNMFF.

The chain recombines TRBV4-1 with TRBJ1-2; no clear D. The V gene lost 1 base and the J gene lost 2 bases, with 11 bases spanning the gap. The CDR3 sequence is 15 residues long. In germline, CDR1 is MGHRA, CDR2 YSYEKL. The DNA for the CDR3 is TGCGCCAGCAGCCAAGTCGGTCCTTACAACTATGGCTACACCTTC. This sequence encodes CASSQVGPYNYGYTF.

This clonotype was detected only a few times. The CDR3 sequence: CATKPEGEGTDTQYF. CDR3 DNA sequence: TGCGCCACTAAACCGGAGGGAGAAGGCACAGATACGCAGTATTTT. V usage is TRBV5-1 and J usage is TRBJ2-3; tentative D call: TRBD2 (6 bases). Looked up from germline, CDR1 is SGHRS and CDR2 is YFSETQ. V was clipped by 9 bases and J by 1 base, with 18 bases between them. The CDR3 has 15 residues.

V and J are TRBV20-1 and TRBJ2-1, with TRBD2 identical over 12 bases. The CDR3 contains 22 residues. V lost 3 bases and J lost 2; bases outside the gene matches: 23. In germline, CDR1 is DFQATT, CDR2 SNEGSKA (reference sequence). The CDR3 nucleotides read TGCAGTGCTAGCCGAATAATTCCTAGCGGGAGGGTCCCGACAAACCCCTACAATGAGCAGTTCTTC. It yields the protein CSASRIIPSGRVPTNPYNEQFF.

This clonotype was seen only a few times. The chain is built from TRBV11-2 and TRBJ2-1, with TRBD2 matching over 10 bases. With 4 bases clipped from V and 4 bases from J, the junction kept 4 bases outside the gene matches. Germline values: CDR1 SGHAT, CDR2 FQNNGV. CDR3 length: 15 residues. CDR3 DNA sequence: TGTGCCAGCAGCTCGGGACTAGCGATATACAATGAGCAGTTCTTC. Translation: CASSSGLAIYNEQFF.

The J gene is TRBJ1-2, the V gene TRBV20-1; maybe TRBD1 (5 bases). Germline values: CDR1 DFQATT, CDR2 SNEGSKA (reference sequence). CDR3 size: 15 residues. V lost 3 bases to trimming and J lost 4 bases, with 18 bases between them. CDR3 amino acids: CSASGSGTNLYGYTF. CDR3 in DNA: TGCAGTGCTAGTGGCTCCGGGACCAACCTCTATGGCTACACCTTC.

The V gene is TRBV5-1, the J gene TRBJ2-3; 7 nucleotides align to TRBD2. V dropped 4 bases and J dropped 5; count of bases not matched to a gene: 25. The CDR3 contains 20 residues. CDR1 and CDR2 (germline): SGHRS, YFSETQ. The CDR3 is CASSISWDYSRPPPQDTQYF. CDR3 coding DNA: TGCGCCAGCAGCATAAGTTGGGACTATTCGAGACCACCTCCTCAAGATACGCAGTATTTT.